One T cell receptor (beta chain) is described in this entry. Just one base apart from a much larger clone, this may be a read error. The data derive from a study of T cells after yellow fever vaccination. TCRdb re-called the 5' RACE reads through MiXCR, storing one row per CDR3 protein. Found here are around 50,000 distinct CDR3 sequences, 5.5% to 8% of them singletons; the top ten hold 8% to 13%. The CDR3 totals 16 residues. Germline trimming cut 3 bases from V and 6 bases from J; bases unmatched to any gene: 8. CDR1 and CDR2 from the germline V gene are MNHEY and SVGAGI. Regarding the study as a whole: Among primary-vaccination clones, most reappeared after the booster, at 96% for CD4 and 85% to 90% for CD8. Overall, a small share of clonotypes was seen in both CD4 and CD8 compartments.

The V gene is TRBV6-5, the J gene TRBJ2-1, with TRBD1 identical over 10 bases. The sequence derives from a man aged 25 to 40 who received the YFV17D yellow fever vaccine. The material sequenced was PBMCs, either bulk or a sorted T-cell subset (CD4+, CD8+, memory, or dextramer-sorted; not recorded which), taken 45 days after the yellow fever booster vaccination. The CDR3 DNA follows: TGTGCCAGCAGTTATAGCGGGACAGGGGAACGCAATGAGCAGTTCTTC. It translates to CASSYSGTGERNEQFF.